The T cell receptor beta chain described here comes from a study of T cell repertoires in cytomegalovirus infection. This CDR3 contains 15 residues. The V end lost 3 bases, the J end lost 2 bases, and 14 bases lay between the germline ends. The V gene's germline CDR1 is LNHDA and CDR2 SQIVND (reference sequence). One entry per CDR3 protein, called by TCRdb with MiXCR from the reads. The sample shows 200,000 to 300,000 distinct CDR3 sequences, approximately 13% of them seen only once. The clonotype originates from a human donor in good health (CMV status not recorded). Some clones in this sample may be carry-over from other donors' samples. Input material: PBMCs. This rearrangement joins TRBV19 to TRBJ2-7, with TRBD1 as a possible D gene (6 bases). The DNA for the CDR3 is TGTGCCAGTAGTATTGCTGGGGGCAGGGCCTACGAGCAGTACTTC. Its translation: CASSIAGGRAYEQYF.